The next 28 T cell receptor beta chains were all read from a single sample in a study of early T cells in non-severe SARS-CoV-2 infection. Each CDR3 protein is one row after TCRdb ran MiXCR on the 5' RACE reads. The sample contains around 80,000 distinct CDR3 sequences, roughly an eighth of which appear only once. Material: whole blood. The receptor source for this set is an adult who was a healthcare worker with PCR-confirmed SARS-CoV-2 infection or an uninfected control (not recorded which).

V and J are TRBV13 and TRBJ2-5; TRBD2 aligns across 8 bases. The junction had 8 bases not matched to a gene; V was cut back by 3 bases and J by 5 bases. Per the germline V gene, CDR1 is PRHDT and CDR2 is FYEKMQ (reference sequence). This CDR3 is 15 amino acids long. CDR3 sequence reads: CASSLTGGPWETQYF. The CDR3 nucleotides are TGTGCCAGCAGCTTGACGGGGGGGCCTTGGGAGACCCAGTACTTC.

This clonotype was counted between two and nine times. V usage is TRBV27 and J usage is TRBJ1-1, with D perhaps matching TRBD1 (6 bases). Trimming shortened V by 2 bases and J by 5 bases, and 12 bases separated the two germline ends. Germline CDR1 is MNHEY and CDR2 is SMNVEV (reference sequence). The CDR3 runs to 14 residues. CDR3 loop: CASSLIRGETEAFF. The CDR3 DNA reads TGTGCCAGCAGTTTAATCAGGGGAGAAACTGAAGCTTTCTTT.

This clonotype came up many times. CDR3 region: CATSREILGNTEAFF. DNA of the CDR3: TGTGCCACCAGCAGAGAAATCTTGGGGAACACTGAAGCTTTCTTT. The chain uses TRBV15 and TRBJ1-1; D ambiguous. Looked up from germline, CDR1 is LNHNV and CDR2 is YYDKDF (reference sequence). Trimming left V 0 bases short and J 1 base short, with 9 bases between. The CDR3 has 15 amino acids.

V and J are TRBV7-8 and TRBJ1-4, with 7 bases that match TRBD1. The CDR3 has 15 residues. Trimming cost V 6 bases and J 7 bases; bases outside gene matches: 11. Germline loops: CDR1 SGHVS, CDR2 FQNEAQ. The CDR3 nucleotides are TGTGCCAGCAGATCTATTCGGGACAGCGGTGAAAAACTGTTTTTT. Translated: CASRSIRDSGEKLFF.

The V call is TRBV12-3 or TRBV12-4, the J call TRBJ2-2, with D unclear. V lost 2 bases and J 6 bases, leaving 7 bases between the germline ends. The CDR3 is 13 amino acids. CDR3 loop: CASSLNSAGELFF. DNA for the CDR3: TGTGCCAGCAGTTTAAATTCCGCCGGGGAGCTGTTTTTT.

At least ten counts were recorded for this clonotype. V is TRBV6-2 or TRBV6-3 and J is TRBJ1-5; possibly TRBD1 for D (6 bases). Deletions cut 0 bases from V and 5 bases from J, with 8 bases between. This CDR3 is 14 amino acids long. Germline V gives CDR1 MNHEY, CDR2 SVGEGT. CDR3: CASSYSGGYQPQHF. The CDR3 DNA is TGTGCCAGCAGTTACTCAGGGGGATATCAGCCCCAGCATTTT.

This clonotype showed up just a few times. The chain uses TRBV5-6 and TRBJ2-6, with no clear D. This CDR3 comprises 15 residues. The ends were cut back, 4 bases at V and 0 bases at J, with 8 bases in the middle. Germline V gene lookup returns CDR1 SGHDT and CDR2 YYEEEE. In nucleotides, the CDR3 is TGTGCCAGCAGCATGAGTCGCTCTGGGGCCAACGTCCTGACTTTC. Translation: CASSMSRSGANVLTF. Variable domain in full (rest from reference TRBV5-6 and TRBJ2-6): DAGVTQSPTHLIKTRGQQVTLRCSPKSGHDTVSWYQQALGQGPQFIFQYYEEEERQRGNFPDRFSGHQFPNYSSELNVNALLLGDSALYLCASSMSRSGANVLTFGAGSRLTVL.

This clonotype was seen many times. The CDR3 DNA reads TGTGCCACCAGCAGAGACAGGGCGACACAATCCCCCGTACGGACTGAAGCTTTCTTT. It encodes CATSRDRATQSPVRTEAFF. V is TRBV15 and J is TRBJ1-1, with D tentatively TRBD1 (5 bases). This CDR3 contains 19 residues. Trimming left V 0 bases short and J 5 bases short, with 25 bases between. CDR1 is LNHNV and CDR2 is YYDKDF in the germline V gene (reference sequence). Supplemented by reference TRBV15 and TRBJ1-1, the full variable domain reads DAMVIQNPRYQVTQFGKPVTLSCSQTLNHNVMYWYQQKSSQAPKLLFHYYDKDFNNEADTPDNFQSRRPNTSFCFLDIRSPGLGDTAMYLCATSRDRATQSPVRTEAFFGQGTRLTVV.

This clonotype has a handful of counts. The rearrangement uses TRBV27 and TRBJ1-6; TRBD1 might be the D (5 bases). The V gene lost 1 base and the J gene lost 12 bases, with 19 bases spanning the gap. Germline V gene lookup returns CDR1 MNHEY and CDR2 SMNVEV (reference sequence). This CDR3 comprises 16 residues. This chain's CDR3 is CASSLFVGSGNIPLHF. CDR3 in DNA: TGTGCCAGCAGTTTATTTGTTGGGTCAGGGAATATACCCCTCCACTTT.

The sample holds many counts of this clonotype. V gene TRBV6-5 combines with J gene TRBJ2-7; 7 bases match TRBD1. Unmatched junction bases numbered 6, after V lost 5 bases and J lost 2 bases. From germline, CDR1 is MNHEY and CDR2 SVGAGI. This CDR3 spans 14 amino acids. The CDR3 protein is CASSRTGTAYEQYF. The CDR3 bases are TGTGCCAGCAGTCGCACCGGGACAGCCTACGAGCAGTACTTC.

The chain employs TRBV25-1 and TRBJ1-2; D not certain. Trimming removed 6 bases from V and 4 bases from J, with 12 bases in between. From germline, CDR1 is MGHDK and CDR2 SYGVNS. The CDR3 is made up of 13 amino acids. The CDR3 protein is CASSLGLTYGYTF. The CDR3 nucleotides read TGTGCCAGCAGCCTGGGATTGACCTATGGCTACACCTTC.

The V call is TRBV3-1, the J call TRBJ2-1; D remains ambiguous. The CDR3 length is 14 residues. Germline CDR1 reads LGHDT; CDR2 reads YNNKEL (reference sequence). Trimming cost V 1 base and J 10 bases, with 14 bases left between them. Here the CDR3 reads CASSQVPGRTEQFF. The CDR3 DNA is TGTGCCAGCAGCCAAGTTCCCGGGCGGACGGAGCAGTTCTTC.

This clonotype was found many times. The V gene is TRBV20-1, the J gene TRBJ2-7, with TRBD1 matching 7 bases. Trimming cost V 5 bases and J 4 bases; bases outside gene matches: 8. The CDR3 loop spans 13 amino acids. Germline-derived CDR1 and CDR2 are DFQATT and SNEGSKA (reference sequence). CDR3 DNA: TGCAGTGCTCCCCGGGACAGCTATTACGAGCAGTACTTC. Protein sequence: CSAPRDSYYEQYF.

A note on this clonotype: At one of its ends the junction is not consistent with the germline gene, which may arise from a read error. The chain employs TRBV2 and TRBJ2-1; D possibly uses TRBD1 or TRBD2 (6 bases each). Germline V lookup: CDR1 SNHLY, CDR2 FYNNEI. This CDR3 spans 14 amino acids. In DNA form, the CDR3 reads TGTGCCAGCAGGGAAGGGGGGACCCACAATGAGCAGTTCTTC. As protein: CASREGGTHNEQFF.

This clonotype was seen more than once but under ten times. This chain connects TRBV20-1 to TRBJ1-2, with TRBD1 matching over 10 bases. Per the germline V gene, CDR1 is DFQATT and CDR2 is SNEGSKA (reference sequence). There are 17 residues in the CDR3. V was pared by 2 bases and J by 1 base, with 10 bases of the junction left unmatched. CDR3 nucleotide sequence: TGCAGTGCTAGAACCATAGGGACAGGGGTTGTTAACTATGGCTACACCTTC. Residues: CSARTIGTGVVNYGYTF.

The chain joins TRBV20-1 to TRBJ2-5; possible D gene TRBD2, 7 bases. V lost 0 bases and J 5 bases, leaving 13 bases between the germline ends. The CDR3 sequence is 14 residues long. CDR1 and CDR2 (germline): DFQATT, SNEGSKA (reference sequence). The CDR3 DNA is TGCAGTGCTAGAGACGGGGGGCCGCGGGAGACCCAGTACTTC. It yields the protein CSARDGGPRETQYF.

The rearrangement uses TRBV27 and TRBJ2-3, with D possibly matching TRBD2 (6 bases). V was pared by 6 bases and J by 8 bases, with 9 bases between. The CDR3 consists of 11 residues. Germline loops: CDR1 MNHEY, CDR2 SMNVEV (reference sequence). The CDR3 spells CASSVGGTQYF. For the CDR3, the DNA is TGTGCCAGCAGCGTCGGGGGTACGCAGTATTTT.

This clonotype occurred a few times. This chain connects TRBV24-1 to TRBJ2-1; a weak D match, TRBD2 (6 bases). Germline-derived CDR1 and CDR2 are KGHDR and SFDVKD. Deletions cut 3 bases from V and 1 base from J, with 15 bases between. The CDR3 is made up of 17 amino acids. DNA of the CDR3: TGTGCCACCAGTGATGATGGCGGAGGAGGGTCCTACAATGAGCAGTTCTTC. This sequence encodes CATSDDGGGGSYNEQFF.

This clonotype came up a few times. The chain combines TRBV7-2 with TRBJ1-2; D unclear. Per the germline V gene, CDR1 is SGHTA and CDR2 is FQGNSA. This CDR3 spans 16 amino acids. V lost 2 bases to trimming and J lost 4 bases, with 17 bases between them. Written as DNA, the CDR3 is TGTGCCAGCAGCTTATTAGTCTGGGGTCTAGGCTATGGCTACACCTTC. Its translation: CASSLLVWGLGYGYTF. Combining the CDR3 with reference TRBV7-2 and TRBJ1-2 gives the whole variable domain GAGVSQSPSNKVTEKGKDVELRCDPISGHTALYWYRQSLGQGLEFLIYFQGNSAPDKSGLPSDRFSAERTGGSVSTLTIQRTQQEDSAVYLCASSLLVWGLGYGYTFGSGTRLTVV.

This clonotype has just a few counts. V gene TRBV11-2 combines with J gene TRBJ2-1; D is unresolved. CDR1 is SGHAT and CDR2 is FQNNGV in the germline V gene. Trimming shortened V by 5 bases and J by 15 bases, and 17 bases separated the two germline ends. This CDR3 is 12 amino acids long. Here the CDR3 DNA reads TGTGCCAGCAGCCCTACCTTATCGCGCCCGTTCTTC. It codes for CASSPTLSRPFF.

This clonotype was observed at least ten times. This chain links TRBV7-2 with TRBJ2-1; 7 positions match TRBD2. Trimming at V came to 2 bases and at J to 5 bases, leaving 6 bases not matched to a gene. CDR3 length: 15 amino acids. Looked up from germline, CDR1 is SGHTA and CDR2 is FQGNSA. The CDR3, as DNA: TGTGCCAGCAGCTTAAAGCGGGGTGGGCACAATGAGCAGTTCTTC. Protein product: CASSLKRGGHNEQFF.

The sample holds many counts of this clonotype. This chain joins TRBV5-5 and TRBJ2-7, with D possibly TRBD1 on 6 matching bases. The CDR3 runs 17 residues. V lost 0 bases and J 5 bases, leaving 21 bases between the germline ends. Germline CDR1 is SGHKS and CDR2 is YYEKEE (reference sequence). The CDR3 sequence: CASSLGLIGTNPHEQYF. The CDR3 DNA is TGTGCCAGCAGCTTGGGGCTTATCGGGACAAACCCCCACGAGCAGTACTTC. The full variable domain, completed using reference TRBV5-5 and TRBJ2-7, is DAGVTQSPTHLIKTRGQQVTLRCSPISGHKSVSWYQQVLGQGPQFIFQYYEKEERGRGNFPDRFSARQFPNYSSELNVNALLLGDSALYLCASSLGLIGTNPHEQYFGPGTRLTVT.

The table lists this clonotype with a few counts. V gene TRBV3-1 combines with J gene TRBJ1-4; no firm D call. The germline gives CDR1 LGHDT, CDR2 YNNKEL (reference sequence). The CDR3 totals 16 residues. The V gene lost 4 bases and the J gene lost 2 bases, with 14 bases spanning the gap. The DNA for the CDR3 is TGTGCCAGCAGCCCCCGACGGGCTTGGACTAATGAAAAACTGTTTTTT. This translates into CASSPRRAWTNEKLFF.

This clonotype appeared many times. The gene calls are TRBV20-1 and TRBJ2-7; D gene ambiguous. The CDR3 is 13 residues long. V was clipped by 4 bases and J by 3 bases, with 13 bases between them. The germline CDR1 and CDR2 sequences are DFQATT and SNEGSKA (reference sequence). The CDR3 DNA follows: TGCAGTGCTAAACCCCCAACAAGCTACGAGCAGTACTTC. This encodes CSAKPPTSYEQYF.

In this sample, this clonotype turned up many times. The chain is built from TRBV5-1 and TRBJ1-5; D is perhaps TRBD1 (6 bases). CDR1 SGHRS and CDR2 YFSETQ come from the germline V gene. The CDR3 runs to 13 residues. The V end lost 3 bases, the J end lost 5 bases, and 9 bases lay between the germline ends. The CDR3: CASSSEGDQPQHF. Written as DNA, the CDR3 is TGCGCCAGCAGCTCGGAGGGGGATCAGCCCCAGCATTTT.

V gene TRBV19 combines with J gene TRBJ2-2; 8 positions agree with TRBD1. This CDR3 comprises 15 residues. Per germline, CDR1 LNHDA and CDR2 SQIVND (reference sequence). Trimming at V came to 4 bases and at J to 2 bases, leaving 3 bases not matched to a gene. CDR3 loop: CASSSDRGNTGELFF. The CDR3 DNA sequence: TGTGCCAGTAGTAGTGACAGGGGAAACACCGGGGAGCTGTTTTTT.

The chain employs TRBV10-3 and TRBJ1-2; a weak D match, TRBD1 (5 bases). Germline V lookup: CDR1 ENHRY, CDR2 SYGVKD. V lost 0 bases, J lost 4 bases, and 12 bases lay in between. The CDR3 runs 15 residues. In DNA form, the CDR3 reads TGTGCCATCAGTGAGTCGGGGAGGGGCAGCTATGGCTACACCTTC. Translating it yields CAISESGRGSYGYTF.

The sample holds many counts of this clonotype. The gene calls are TRBV6-6 and TRBJ1-1; D gene unclear. This CDR3 spans 11 amino acids. Trimming shortened V by 7 bases and J by 6 bases, and 9 bases separated the two germline ends. Germline values: CDR1 MNHNY, CDR2 SVGAGI (reference sequence). Written as DNA, the CDR3 is TGTGCCAGCATTCTAAACGCTGAAGCTTTCTTT. This encodes CASILNAEAFF.